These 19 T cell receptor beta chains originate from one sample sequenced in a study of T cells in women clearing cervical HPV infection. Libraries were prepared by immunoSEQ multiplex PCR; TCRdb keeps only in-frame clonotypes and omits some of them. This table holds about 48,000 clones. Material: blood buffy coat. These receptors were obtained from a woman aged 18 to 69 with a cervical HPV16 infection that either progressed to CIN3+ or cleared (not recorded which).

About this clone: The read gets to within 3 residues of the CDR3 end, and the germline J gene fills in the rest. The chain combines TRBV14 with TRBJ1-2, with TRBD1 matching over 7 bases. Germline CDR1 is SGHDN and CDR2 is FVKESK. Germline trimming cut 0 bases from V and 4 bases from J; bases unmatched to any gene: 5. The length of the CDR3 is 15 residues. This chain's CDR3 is CASSQEWDSLYGYTF. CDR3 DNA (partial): TGTGCCAGCAGCCAAGAATGGGACAGCCTCTATGGC.

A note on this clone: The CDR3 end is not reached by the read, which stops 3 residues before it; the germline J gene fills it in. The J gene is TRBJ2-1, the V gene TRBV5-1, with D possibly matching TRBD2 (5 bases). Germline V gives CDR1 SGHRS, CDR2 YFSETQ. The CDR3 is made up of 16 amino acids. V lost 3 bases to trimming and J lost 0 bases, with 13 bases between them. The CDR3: CASSSDGESSYNEQFF. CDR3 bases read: TGCGCCAGCAGCTCTGACGGGGAAAGCTCCTACAATGAG.

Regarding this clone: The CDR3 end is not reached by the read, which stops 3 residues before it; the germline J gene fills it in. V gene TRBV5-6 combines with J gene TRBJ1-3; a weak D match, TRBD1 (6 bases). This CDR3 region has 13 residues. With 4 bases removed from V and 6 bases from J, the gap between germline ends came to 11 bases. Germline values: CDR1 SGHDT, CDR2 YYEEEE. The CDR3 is CASSPRDTNTIYF. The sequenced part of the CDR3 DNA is TGTGCCAGCAGCCCCCGGGACACAAACACC.

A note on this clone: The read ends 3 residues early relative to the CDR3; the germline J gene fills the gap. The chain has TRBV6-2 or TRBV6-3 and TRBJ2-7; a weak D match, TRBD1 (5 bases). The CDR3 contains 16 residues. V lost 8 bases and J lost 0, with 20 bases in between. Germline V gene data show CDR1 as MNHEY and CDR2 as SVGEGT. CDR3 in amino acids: CASRGQDIKGSYEQYF. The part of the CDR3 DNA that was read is TGTGCCAGCCGAGGTCAGGACATCAAAGGCTCCTACGAG.

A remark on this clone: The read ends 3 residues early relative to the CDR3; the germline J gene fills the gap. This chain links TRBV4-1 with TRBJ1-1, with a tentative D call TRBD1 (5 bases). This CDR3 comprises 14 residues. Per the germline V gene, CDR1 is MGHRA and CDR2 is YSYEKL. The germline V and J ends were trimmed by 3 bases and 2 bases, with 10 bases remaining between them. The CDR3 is CASSHPTANTEAFF. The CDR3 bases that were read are TGCGCCAGCAGCCACCCGACAGCAAACACTGAA.

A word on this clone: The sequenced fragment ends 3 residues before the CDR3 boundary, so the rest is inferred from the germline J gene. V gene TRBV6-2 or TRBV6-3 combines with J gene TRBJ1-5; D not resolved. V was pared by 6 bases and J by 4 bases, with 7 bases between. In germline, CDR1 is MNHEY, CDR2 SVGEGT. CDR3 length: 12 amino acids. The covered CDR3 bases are TGTGCCAGCAGATGGCCGAATCAGCCC. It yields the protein CASRWPNQP. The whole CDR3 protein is CASRWPNQPQHF.

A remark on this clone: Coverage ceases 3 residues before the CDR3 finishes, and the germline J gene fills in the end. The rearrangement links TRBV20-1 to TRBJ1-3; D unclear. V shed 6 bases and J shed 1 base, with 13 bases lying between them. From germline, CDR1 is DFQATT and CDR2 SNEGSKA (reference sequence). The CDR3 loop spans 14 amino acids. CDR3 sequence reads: CSALELESGNTIYF. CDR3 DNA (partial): TGCAGTGCCCTAGAATTAGAGTCTGGAAACACC.

The CDR3 bases that were read are TGTGCCAGTAGTTGGGGCAGGGGAAAGAATCAGCCC. It specifies CASSWGRGKNQP. The full CDR3 reads CASSWGRGKNQPQHF. This chain uses TRBV19 with TRBJ1-5, with TRBD1 as a possible D gene (6 bases). The CDR3 goes on 3 residues after the read ends, and that part is filled in from the germline J gene. CDR1 is LNHDA, CDR2 SQIVND, per germline (reference sequence). This CDR3 has 15 residues. Trimming took 5 bases from V and 4 from J, leaving 15 bases between them.

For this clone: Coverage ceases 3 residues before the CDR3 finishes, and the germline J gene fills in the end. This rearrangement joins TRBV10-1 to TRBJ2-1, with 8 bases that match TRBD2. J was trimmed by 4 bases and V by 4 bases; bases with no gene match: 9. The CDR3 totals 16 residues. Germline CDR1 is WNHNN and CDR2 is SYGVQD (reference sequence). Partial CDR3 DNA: TGCGCCAGCAGTGGACAAAGCGGGAGTAGATACAATGAG. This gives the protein CASSGQSGSRYNE. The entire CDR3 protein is CASSGQSGSRYNEQFF.

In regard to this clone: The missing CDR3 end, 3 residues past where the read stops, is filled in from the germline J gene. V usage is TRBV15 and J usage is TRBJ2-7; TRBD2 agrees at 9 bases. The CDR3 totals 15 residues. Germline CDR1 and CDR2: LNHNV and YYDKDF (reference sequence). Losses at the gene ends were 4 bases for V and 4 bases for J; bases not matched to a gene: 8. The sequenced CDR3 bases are TGTGCCACCAGCAAATCCGGGACTAGCTCGTACGAG. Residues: CATSKSGTSSYE. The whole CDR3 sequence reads CATSKSGTSSYEQYF.

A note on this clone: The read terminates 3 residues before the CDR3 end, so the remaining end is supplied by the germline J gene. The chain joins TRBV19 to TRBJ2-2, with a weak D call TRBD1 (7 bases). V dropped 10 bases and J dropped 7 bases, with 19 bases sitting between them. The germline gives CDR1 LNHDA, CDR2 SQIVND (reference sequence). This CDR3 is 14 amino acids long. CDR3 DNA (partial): TGTGCCACATCCTTTCAGGGGGGCGGCGGGGAG. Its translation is CATSFQGGGGE. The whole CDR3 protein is CATSFQGGGGELFF. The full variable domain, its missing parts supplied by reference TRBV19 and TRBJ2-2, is DGGITQSPKYLFRKEGQNVTLSCEQNLNHDAMYWYRQDPGQGLRLIYYSQIVNDFQKGDIAEGYSVSREKKESFPLTVTSAQKNPTAFYLCATSFQGGGGELFFGEGSRLTVL.

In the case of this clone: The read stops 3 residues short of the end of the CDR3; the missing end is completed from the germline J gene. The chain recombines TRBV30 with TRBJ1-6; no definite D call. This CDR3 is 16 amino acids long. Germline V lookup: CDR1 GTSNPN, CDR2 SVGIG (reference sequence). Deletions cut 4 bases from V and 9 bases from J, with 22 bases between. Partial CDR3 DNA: TGTGCCTGGACCGTCGAAGGGAGTCGCGGGGTTTCACCC. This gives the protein CAWTVEGSRGVSP. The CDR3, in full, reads CAWTVEGSRGVSPLHF. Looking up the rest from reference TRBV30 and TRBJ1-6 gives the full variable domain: SQTIHQWPATLVQPVGSPLSLECTVEGTSNPNLYWYRQAAGRGLQLLFYSVGIGQISSEVPQNLSASRPQDRQFILSSKKLLLSDSGFYLCAWTVEGSRGVSPLHFGNGTRLTVT.

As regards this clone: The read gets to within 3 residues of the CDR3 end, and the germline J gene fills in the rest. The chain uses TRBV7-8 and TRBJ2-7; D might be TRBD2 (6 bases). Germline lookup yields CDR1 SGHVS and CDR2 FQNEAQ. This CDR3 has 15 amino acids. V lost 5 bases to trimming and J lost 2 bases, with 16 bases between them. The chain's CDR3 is CASSTLTSKPYEQYF. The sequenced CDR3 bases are TGTGCCAGCAGCACCTTGACTAGTAAGCCCTACGAG.

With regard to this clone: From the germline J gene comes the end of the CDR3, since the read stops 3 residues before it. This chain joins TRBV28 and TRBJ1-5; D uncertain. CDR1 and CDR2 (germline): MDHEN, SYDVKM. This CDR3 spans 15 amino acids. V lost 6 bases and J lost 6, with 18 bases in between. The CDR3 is CASRRDTSRIQPQHF. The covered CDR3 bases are TGTGCCAGCAGGAGGGATACTAGTCGCATTCAGCCC.

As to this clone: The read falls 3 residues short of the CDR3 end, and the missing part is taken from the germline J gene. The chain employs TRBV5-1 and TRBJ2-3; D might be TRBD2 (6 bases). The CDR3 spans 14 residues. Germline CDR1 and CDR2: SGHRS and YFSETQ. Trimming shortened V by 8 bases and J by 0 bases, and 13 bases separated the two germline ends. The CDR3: CASSRGSSTDTQYF. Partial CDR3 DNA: TGCGCCAGTTCGCGGGGTTCTAGCACAGATACG.

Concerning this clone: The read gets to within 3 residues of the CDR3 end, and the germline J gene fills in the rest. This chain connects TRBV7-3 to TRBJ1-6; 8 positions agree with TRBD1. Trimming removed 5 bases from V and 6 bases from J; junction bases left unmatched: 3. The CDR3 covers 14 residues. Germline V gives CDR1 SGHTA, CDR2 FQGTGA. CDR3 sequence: CASSPTGGNSPLHF. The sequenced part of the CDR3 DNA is TGTGCCAGCAGCCCTACAGGGGGTAATTCACCC.

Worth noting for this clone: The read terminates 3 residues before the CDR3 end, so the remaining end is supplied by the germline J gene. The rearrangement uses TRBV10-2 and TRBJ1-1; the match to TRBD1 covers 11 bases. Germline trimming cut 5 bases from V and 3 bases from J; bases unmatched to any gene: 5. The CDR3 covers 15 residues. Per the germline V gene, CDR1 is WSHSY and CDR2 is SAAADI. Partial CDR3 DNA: TGCGCCAGCAGTAGGACAGGGGGCGAGTACACTGAA. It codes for CASSRTGGEYTE. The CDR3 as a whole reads CASSRTGGEYTEAFF.

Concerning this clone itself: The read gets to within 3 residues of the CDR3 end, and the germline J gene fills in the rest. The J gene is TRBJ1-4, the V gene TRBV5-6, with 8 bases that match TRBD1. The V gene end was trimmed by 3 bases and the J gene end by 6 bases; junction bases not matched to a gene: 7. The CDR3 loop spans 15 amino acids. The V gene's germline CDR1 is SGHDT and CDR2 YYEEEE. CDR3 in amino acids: CASSSSRGRDEKLFF. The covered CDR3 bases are TGTGCCAGCAGCTCTTCCAGGGGGCGCGATGAAAAA.

The CDR3 sequence is CASSEGVQGADEQYF. The DNA read from the CDR3 is TGCGCCAGCAGTGAGGGGGTACAGGGGGCCGACGAG. The chain employs TRBV10-1 and TRBJ2-7, with 9 bases matching TRBD1. From the germline J gene comes the end of the CDR3, since the read stops 3 residues before it. Trimming cost V 2 bases and J 5 bases; bases outside gene matches: 7. The CDR3 runs to 15 residues. Per germline, CDR1 WNHNN and CDR2 SYGVQD (reference sequence).